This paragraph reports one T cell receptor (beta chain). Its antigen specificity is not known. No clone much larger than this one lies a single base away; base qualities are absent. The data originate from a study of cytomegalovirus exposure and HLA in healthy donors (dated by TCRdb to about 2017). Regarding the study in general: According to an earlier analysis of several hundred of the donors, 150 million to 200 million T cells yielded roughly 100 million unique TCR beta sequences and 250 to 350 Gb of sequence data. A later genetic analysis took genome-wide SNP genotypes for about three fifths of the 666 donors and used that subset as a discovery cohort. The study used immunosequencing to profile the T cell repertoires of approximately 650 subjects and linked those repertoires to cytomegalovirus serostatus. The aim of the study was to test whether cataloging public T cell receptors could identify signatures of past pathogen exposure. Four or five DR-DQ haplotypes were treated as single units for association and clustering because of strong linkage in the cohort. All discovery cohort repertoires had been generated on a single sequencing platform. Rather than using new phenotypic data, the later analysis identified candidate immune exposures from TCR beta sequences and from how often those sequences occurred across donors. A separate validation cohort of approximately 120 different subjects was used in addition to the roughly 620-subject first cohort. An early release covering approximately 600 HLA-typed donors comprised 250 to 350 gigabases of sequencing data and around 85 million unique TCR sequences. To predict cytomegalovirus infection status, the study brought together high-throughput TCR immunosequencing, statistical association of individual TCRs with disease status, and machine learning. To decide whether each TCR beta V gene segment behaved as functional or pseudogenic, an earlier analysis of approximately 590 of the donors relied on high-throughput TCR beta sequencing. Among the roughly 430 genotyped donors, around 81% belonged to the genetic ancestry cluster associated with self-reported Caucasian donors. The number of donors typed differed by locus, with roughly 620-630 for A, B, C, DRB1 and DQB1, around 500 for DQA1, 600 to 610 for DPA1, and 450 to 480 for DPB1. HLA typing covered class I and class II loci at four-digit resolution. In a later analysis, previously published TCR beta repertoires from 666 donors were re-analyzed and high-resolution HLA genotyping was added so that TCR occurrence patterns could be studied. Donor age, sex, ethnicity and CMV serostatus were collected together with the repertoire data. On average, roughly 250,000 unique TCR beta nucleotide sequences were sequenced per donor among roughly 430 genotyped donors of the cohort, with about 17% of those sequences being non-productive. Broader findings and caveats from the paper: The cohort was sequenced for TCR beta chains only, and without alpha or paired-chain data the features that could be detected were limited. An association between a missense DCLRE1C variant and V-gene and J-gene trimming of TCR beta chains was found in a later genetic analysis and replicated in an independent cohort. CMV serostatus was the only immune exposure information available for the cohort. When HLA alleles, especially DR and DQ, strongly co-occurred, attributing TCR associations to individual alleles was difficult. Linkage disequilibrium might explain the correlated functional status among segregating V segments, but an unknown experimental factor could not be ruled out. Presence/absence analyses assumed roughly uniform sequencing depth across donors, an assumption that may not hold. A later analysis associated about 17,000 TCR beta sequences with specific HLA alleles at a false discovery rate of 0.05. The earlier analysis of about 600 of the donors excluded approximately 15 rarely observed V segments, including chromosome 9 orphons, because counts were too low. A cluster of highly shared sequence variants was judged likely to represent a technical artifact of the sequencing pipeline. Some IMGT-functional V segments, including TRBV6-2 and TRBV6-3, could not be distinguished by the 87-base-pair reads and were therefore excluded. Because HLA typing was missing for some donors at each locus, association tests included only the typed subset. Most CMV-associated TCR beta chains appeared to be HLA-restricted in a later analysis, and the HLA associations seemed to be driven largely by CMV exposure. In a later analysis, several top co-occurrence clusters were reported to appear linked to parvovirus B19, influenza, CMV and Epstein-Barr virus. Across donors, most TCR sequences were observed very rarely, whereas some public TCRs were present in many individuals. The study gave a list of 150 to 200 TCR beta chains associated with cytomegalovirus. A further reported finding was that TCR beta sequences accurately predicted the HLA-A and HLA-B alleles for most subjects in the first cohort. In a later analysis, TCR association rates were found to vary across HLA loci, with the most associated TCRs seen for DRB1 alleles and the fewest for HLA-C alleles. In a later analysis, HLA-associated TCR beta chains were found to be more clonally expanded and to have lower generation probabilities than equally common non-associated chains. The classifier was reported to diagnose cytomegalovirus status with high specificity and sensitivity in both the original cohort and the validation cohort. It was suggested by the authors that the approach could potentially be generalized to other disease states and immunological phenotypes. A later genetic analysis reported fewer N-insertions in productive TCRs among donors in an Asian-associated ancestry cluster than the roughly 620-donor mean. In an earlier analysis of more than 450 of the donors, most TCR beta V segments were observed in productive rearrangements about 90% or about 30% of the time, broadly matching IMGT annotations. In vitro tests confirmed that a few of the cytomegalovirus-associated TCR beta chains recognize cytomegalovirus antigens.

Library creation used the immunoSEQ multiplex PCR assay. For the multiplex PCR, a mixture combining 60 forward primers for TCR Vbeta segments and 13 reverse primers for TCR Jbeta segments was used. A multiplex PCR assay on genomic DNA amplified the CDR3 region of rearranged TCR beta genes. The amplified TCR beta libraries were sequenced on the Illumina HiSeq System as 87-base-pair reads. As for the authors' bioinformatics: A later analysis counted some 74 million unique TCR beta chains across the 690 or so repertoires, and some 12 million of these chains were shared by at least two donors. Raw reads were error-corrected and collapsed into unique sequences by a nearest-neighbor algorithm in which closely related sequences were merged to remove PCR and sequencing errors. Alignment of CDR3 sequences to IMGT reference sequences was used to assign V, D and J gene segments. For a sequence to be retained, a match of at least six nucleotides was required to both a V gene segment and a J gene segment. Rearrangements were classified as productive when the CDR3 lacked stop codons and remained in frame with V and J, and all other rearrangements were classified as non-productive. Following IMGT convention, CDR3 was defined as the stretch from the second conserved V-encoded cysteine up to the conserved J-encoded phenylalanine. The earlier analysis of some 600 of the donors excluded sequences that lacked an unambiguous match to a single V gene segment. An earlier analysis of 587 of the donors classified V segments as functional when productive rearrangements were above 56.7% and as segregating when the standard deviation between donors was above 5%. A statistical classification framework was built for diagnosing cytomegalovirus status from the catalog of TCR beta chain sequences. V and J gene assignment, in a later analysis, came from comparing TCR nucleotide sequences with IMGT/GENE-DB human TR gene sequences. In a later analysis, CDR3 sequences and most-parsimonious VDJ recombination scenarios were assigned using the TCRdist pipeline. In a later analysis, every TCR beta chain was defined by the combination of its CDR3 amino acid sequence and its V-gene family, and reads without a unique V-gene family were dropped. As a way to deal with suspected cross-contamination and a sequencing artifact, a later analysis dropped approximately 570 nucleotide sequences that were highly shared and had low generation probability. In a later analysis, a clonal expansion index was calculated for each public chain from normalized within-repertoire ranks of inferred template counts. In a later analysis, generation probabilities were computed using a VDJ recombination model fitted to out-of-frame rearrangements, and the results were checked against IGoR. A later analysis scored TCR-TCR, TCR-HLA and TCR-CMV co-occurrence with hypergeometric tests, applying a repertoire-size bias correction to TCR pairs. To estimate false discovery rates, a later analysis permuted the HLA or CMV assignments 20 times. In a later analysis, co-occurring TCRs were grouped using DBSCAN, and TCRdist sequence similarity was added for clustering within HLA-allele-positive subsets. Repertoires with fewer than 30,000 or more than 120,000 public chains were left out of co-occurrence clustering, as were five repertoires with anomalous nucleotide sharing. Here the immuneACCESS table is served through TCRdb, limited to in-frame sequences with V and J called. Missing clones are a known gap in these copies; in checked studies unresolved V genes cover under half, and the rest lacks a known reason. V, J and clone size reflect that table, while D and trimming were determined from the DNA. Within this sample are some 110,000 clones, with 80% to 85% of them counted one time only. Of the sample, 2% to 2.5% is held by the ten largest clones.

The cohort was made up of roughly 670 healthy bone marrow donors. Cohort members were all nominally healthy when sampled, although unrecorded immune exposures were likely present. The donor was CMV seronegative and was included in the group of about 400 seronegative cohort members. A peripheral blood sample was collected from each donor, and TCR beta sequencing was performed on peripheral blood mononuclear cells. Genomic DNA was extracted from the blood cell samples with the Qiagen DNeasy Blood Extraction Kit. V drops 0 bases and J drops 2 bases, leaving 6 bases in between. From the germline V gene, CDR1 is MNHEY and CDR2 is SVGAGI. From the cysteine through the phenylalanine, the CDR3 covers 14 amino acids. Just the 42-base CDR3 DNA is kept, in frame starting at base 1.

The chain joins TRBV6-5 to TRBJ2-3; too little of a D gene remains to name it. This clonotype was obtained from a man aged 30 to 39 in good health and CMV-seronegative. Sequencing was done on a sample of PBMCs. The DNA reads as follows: TGTGCCAGCAGTTACTCGAGAAACACAGATACGCAGTATTTT. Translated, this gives CASSYSRNTDTQYF.